The next 17 T cell receptor beta chains were all read from a single sample in a study of patients and donors after allogeneic stem cell transplantation. TCRdb called the RT-PCR reads again in MiXCR, with one record for every CDR3 protein. Of about 960,000 distinct CDR3 sequences in the sample, more than 15% are singletons; the top ten hold 5% to 7.5%. Material: blood, either unsorted or a sorted T cell fraction (not recorded which). The source of these receptors is a human donor who was either an allogeneic HSCT recipient or a stem cell or donor lymphocyte infusion donor (not recorded which). It is not recorded whose cells these are; they may come from a transplant donor.

This clonotype was observed a few times. The genes are TRBV9 and TRBJ2-2, with no clear D. This CDR3 contains 13 residues. V was shortened by 2 bases and J by 5 bases, with 7 bases between the two germline ends. The V gene's germline CDR1 is SGDLS and CDR2 YYNGEE. In nucleotides, the CDR3 is TGTGCCAGCAGCGTTAGGCGGACCGGGGAGCTGTTTTTT. It specifies CASSVRRTGELFF.

This clonotype has more than one count but fewer than ten. This chain uses TRBV12-3 or TRBV12-4 with TRBJ1-2; D perhaps matches TRBD1 (6 bases). CDR3 size: 14 residues. Trimming shortened V by 7 bases and J by 3 bases, and 15 bases separated the two germline ends. CDR3 sequence reads: CASTVRGGDYGYTF. The CDR3 nucleotides are TGTGCCAGCACTGTGAGGGGGGGTGACTATGGCTACACCTTC.

The J gene is TRBJ2-2, the V gene TRBV29-1; perhaps TRBD2 as D (5 bases). V lost 7 bases to trimming and J lost 5 bases, with 8 bases between them. There are 11 residues in the CDR3. The germline gives CDR1 SQVTM, CDR2 ANQGSEA. The CDR3 DNA is TGCAGCGCCGGGAAGACCGGGGAGCTGTTTTTT. As protein: CSAGKTGELFF.

This clonotype has only a few counts. The chain recombines TRBV5-6 with TRBJ2-5; D unresolved. The CDR3 spans 14 residues. V lost 3 bases to trimming and J lost 5 bases, with 14 bases between them. The germline V gene encodes CDR1 SGHDT and CDR2 YYEEEE. CDR3 sequence (DNA): TGTGCCAGCAGCTGGGATCAACTACGGGAGACCCAGTACTTC. Its translation is CASSWDQLRETQYF.

The gene calls are TRBV19 and TRBJ2-7; no clear D. Trimming took off 0 bases at V and 1 base at J, with 10 bases between the two ends. CDR3 length: 15 residues. The germline CDR1 and CDR2 sequences are LNHDA and SQIVND (reference sequence). The CDR3 DNA is TGTGCCAGTAGTATAGATGGGTGGTCGTCCTACGAGCAGTACTTC. It encodes CASSIDGWSSYEQYF. Together with reference TRBV19 and TRBJ2-7, the CDR3 gives the full variable domain: DGGITQSPKYLFRKEGQNVTLSCEQNLNHDAMYWYRQDPGQGLRLIYYSQIVNDFQKGDIAEGYSVSREKKESFPLTVTSAQKNPTAFYLCASSIDGWSSYEQYFGPGTRLTVT.

This clonotype was picked up a small number of times. The rearrangement uses TRBV13 and TRBJ1-1; no reliable D call. V was pared by 10 bases and J by 0 bases, with 15 bases between. The CDR3 covers 14 residues. Germline lookup yields CDR1 PRHDT and CDR2 FYEKMQ (reference sequence). CDR3 bases: TGTGCCACTTCCCGGGCAGGAATGAACACTGAAGCTTTCTTT. This sequence encodes CATSRAGMNTEAFF.

The chain is built from TRBV28 and TRBJ2-5, with 15 bases that match TRBD2. J gave up 5 bases and V 6 bases, and 7 bases lay outside the gene matches. The germline V gene encodes CDR1 MDHEN and CDR2 SYDVKM. This CDR3 comprises 16 residues. The DNA of the CDR3 is TGTGCCAGCAGACCCGGACTAGCGGGAGGGCGTGAGACCCAGTACTTC. It specifies CASRPGLAGGRETQYF. The full variable domain, its missing parts supplied by reference TRBV28 and TRBJ2-5, is DVKVTQSSRYLVKRTGEKVFLECVQDMDHENMFWYRQDPGLGLRLIYFSYDVKMKEKGDIPEGYSVSREKKERFSLILESASTNQTSMYLCASRPGLAGGRETQYFGPGTRLLVL.

The J gene is TRBJ1-2, the V gene TRBV7-9; D not resolved. The CDR3 sequence is 14 residues long. Germline V gene data show CDR1 as SEHNR and CDR2 as FQNEAQ (reference sequence). The V gene lost 1 base and the J gene lost 4 bases, with 10 bases spanning the gap. CDR3 protein: CASSLGIDGYGYTF. DNA of the CDR3: TGTGCCAGCAGCTTAGGAATAGATGGCTATGGCTACACCTTC.

Only a few counts were recorded for this clonotype. The chain employs TRBV13 and TRBJ1-4, with D perhaps matching TRBD1 (6 bases). The CDR3 extends over 15 amino acids. V was pared by 4 bases and J by 1 base, with 10 bases between. Germline values: CDR1 PRHDT, CDR2 FYEKMQ (reference sequence). The DNA for the CDR3 is TGTGCCAGCAGCTCCCTAGGGGGAACTAATGAAAAACTGTTTTTT. Translating gives CASSSLGGTNEKLFF. The full variable domain, rest sourced from reference TRBV13 and TRBJ1-4, is AAGVIQSPRHLIKEKRETATLKCYPIPRHDTVYWYQQGPGQDPQFLISFYEKMQSDKGSIPDRFSAQQFSDYHSELNMSSLELGDSALYFCASSSLGGTNEKLFFGSGTQLSVL.

The rearrangement joins TRBV6-1 to TRBJ2-2; D possibly corresponds to TRBD1 (7 bases). Germline lookup yields CDR1 MNHNS and CDR2 SASEGT. Trimming stripped 6 bases from V and 4 bases from J, with 24 bases between. The CDR3 has 18 amino acids. This CDR3 reads CASSLPRGAGGGTGELFF. For the CDR3, the DNA is TGTGCCAGCAGCCTTCCCAGGGGGGCCGGTGGGGGCACCGGGGAGCTGTTTTTT.

This clonotype has only a few counts. In DNA form, the CDR3 reads TGTGCCAGCAGCTGGATGACCTACGAGCAGTACTTC. It yields the protein CASSWMTYEQYF. This chain joins TRBV7-2 and TRBJ2-7, with D uncertain. The CDR3 is 12 residues long. The V gene's germline CDR1 is SGHTA and CDR2 FQGNSA. V gave up 4 bases and J gave up 2 bases, with 6 bases separating them.

This clonotype was picked up a small number of times. The rearrangement links TRBV5-1 to TRBJ2-2, with TRBD2 identical over 10 bases. V was pared by 4 bases and J by 7 bases, with 7 bases of the junction left unmatched. The CDR3 runs 15 residues. Germline CDR1 and CDR2: SGHRS and YFSETQ. In DNA form, the CDR3 reads TGCGCCAGCAGCCCCGTAGCGGGAGGTGGCGGGGAGCTGTTTTTT. Protein sequence: CASSPVAGGGGELFF.

This clonotype has ten or more counts. The chain couples TRBV12-3 or TRBV12-4 to TRBJ2-1; the D is unclear. The CDR3 is 10 residues long. The germline V and J ends were trimmed by 3 bases and 8 bases, with 2 bases remaining between them. CDR3 sequence (DNA): TGTGCCAGCAGTTTCTATGAGCAGTTCTTC. Protein: CASSFYEQFF.

The rearrangement joins TRBV25-1 to TRBJ2-1; the match to TRBD1 covers 7 bases. V shed 9 bases, J shed 8 bases, and the junction held 10 bases outside the gene matches. The CDR3 spans 13 residues. CDR1 MGHDK and CDR2 SYGVNS come from the germline V gene. The DNA of the CDR3 is TGTGCCAGTTCGGAACAGGGGCACGATGAGCAGTTCTTC. Its protein is CASSEQGHDEQFF.

This clonotype was observed a handful of times. The chain recombines TRBV2 with TRBJ1-3, with D unresolved. The V and J ends lost 8 bases and 0 bases respectively, with 11 bases between them. This CDR3 contains 14 residues. The germline V gene has CDR1 SNHLY and CDR2 FYNNEI. CDR3 region: CASSATDSGNTIYF. DNA for the CDR3: TGTGCCAGCTCAGCTACGGACTCTGGAAACACCATATATTTT.

The chain employs TRBV6-1 and TRBJ1-5; the D gene is possibly TRBD1 (6 bases). Germline CDR1 is MNHNS and CDR2 is SASEGT. Between the trimmed V and J ends, which lost 7 bases and 4 bases, there was a span of 14 bases. This CDR3 has 14 amino acids. The CDR3 protein is CASTRGGPNQPQHF. The CDR3, as DNA: TGTGCCAGCACTAGGGGGGGCCCTAATCAGCCCCAGCATTTT.

CDR3 protein: CASSHRWGEETQYF. The CDR3 nucleotides read TGTGCCAGCAGCCACCGATGGGGAGAAGAGACCCAGTACTTC. The rearrangement joins TRBV3-1 to TRBJ2-5; D might be TRBD2 (5 bases). This CDR3 contains 14 residues. Germline values: CDR1 LGHDT, CDR2 YNNKEL (reference sequence). Trimming removed 3 bases from V and 3 bases from J, with 11 bases in between.